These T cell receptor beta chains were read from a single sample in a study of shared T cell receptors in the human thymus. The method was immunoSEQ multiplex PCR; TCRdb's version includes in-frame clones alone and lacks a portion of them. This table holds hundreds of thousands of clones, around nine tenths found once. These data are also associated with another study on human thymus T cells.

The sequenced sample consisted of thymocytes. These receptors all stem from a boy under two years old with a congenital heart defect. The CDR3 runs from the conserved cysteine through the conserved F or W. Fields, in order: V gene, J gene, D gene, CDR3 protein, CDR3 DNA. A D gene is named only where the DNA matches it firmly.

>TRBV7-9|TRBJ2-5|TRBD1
CASSLLDRGVQETQYF
TGTGCCAGCAGCTTATTAGACAGGGGTGTCCAAGAGACCCAGTACTTC
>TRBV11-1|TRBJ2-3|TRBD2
CASSSAGGGTDTQYF
TGTGCCAGCAGCTCAGCGGGAGGTGGCACAGATACGCAGTATTTT
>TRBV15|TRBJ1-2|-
CATSPGGYGYTF
TGTGCCACCAGCCCTGGAGGGTATGGCTACACCTTC
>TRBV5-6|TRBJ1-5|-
CASSLTGNQPQHF
TGTGCCAGCAGCTTGACAGGGAACCAGCCCCAGCATTTT
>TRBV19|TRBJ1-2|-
CASSIRQGGGYTF
TGTGCCAGTAGTATTCGCCAGGGTGGGGGCTACACCTTC
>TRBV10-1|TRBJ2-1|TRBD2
CASAPSGSSYNEQFF
TGCGCCAGCGCCCCCAGCGGGAGTTCTTACAATGAGCAGTTCTTC
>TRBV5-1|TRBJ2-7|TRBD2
CASSVGTSGPTYEQYF
TGCGCCAGCAGCGTCGGGACTAGCGGGCCTACCTACGAGCAGTACTTC
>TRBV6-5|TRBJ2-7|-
CASSYSMVGIHEQYF
TGTGCCAGCAGTTACTCGATGGTCGGGATCCACGAGCAGTACTTC
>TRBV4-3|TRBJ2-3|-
CASSQDHVWGLKSSTDTQYF
TGCGCCAGCAGCCAAGATCACGTATGGGGACTTAAATCTAGCACAGATACGCAGTATTTT
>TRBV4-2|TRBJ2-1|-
CASSQPQGDEQFF
TGTGCCAGCAGCCAACCACAGGGCGATGAGCAGTTCTTC
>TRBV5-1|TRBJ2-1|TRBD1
CASSRQDRGCHEQFF
TGCGCCAGCAGCCGACAGGACAGGGGTTGCCATGAGCAGTTCTTC
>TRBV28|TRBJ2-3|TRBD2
CATGGTSGKDTQYF
TGTGCCACCGGAGGGACTAGCGGGAAGGATACGCAGTATTTT
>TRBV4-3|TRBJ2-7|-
CASSQENCEVYEQYF
TGCGCCAGCAGCCAAGAGAATTGCGAGGTTTACGAGCAGTACTTC
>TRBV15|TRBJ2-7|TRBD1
CATSRDRGQGPYEQYF
TGTGCCACCAGCAGAGACCGTGGACAGGGGCCCTACGAGCAGTACTTC
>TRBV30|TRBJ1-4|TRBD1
CAWSNRDRGLTATNEKLFF
TGTGCCTGGAGTAACCGGGACAGGGGGCTTACTGCAACTAATGAAAAACTGTTTTTT
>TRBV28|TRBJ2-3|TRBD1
CASSRKQGLGTQYF
TGTGCCAGCAGCCGGAAACAGGGGTTGGGTACGCAGTATTTT
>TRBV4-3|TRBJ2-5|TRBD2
CASSQESLAGGKETQYF
TGCGCCAGCAGCCAAGAGTCCCTTGCGGGAGGGAAAGAGACCCAGTACTTC
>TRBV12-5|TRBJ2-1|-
CASGLVGSRGLMSVWLPIYNEQFF
TGTGCTAGTGGTTTGGTAGGTAGCAGGGGTCTAATGTCCGTTTGGCTACCAATTTACAATGAGCAGTTCTTC
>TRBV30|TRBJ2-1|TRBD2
CAWTTRAGSYNEQFF
TGTGCCTGGACCACGCGAGCGGGGTCCTACAATGAGCAGTTCTTC
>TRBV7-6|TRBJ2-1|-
CASSPLGQKGEQFF
TGTGCCAGCAGCCCACTAGGTCAGAAGGGTGAGCAGTTCTTC
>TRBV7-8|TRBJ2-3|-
CASSLGGRGTDTQYF
TGTGCCAGCAGCTTGGGGGGAAGGGGCACAGATACGCAGTATTTT
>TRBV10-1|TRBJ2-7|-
CASSDSRFYEQYF
TGCGCCAGCAGTGACTCCAGATTCTACGAGCAGTACTTC
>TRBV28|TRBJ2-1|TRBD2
CASKLAGASYNEQFF
TGTGCCAGCAAACTGGCGGGAGCTAGTTACAATGAGCAGTTCTTC
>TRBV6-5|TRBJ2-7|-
CASSYVTPPGPYEQYF
TGTGCCAGCAGTTACGTGACACCTCCAGGGCCCTACGAGCAGTACTTC
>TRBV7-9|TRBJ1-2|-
CASSSPTAYGYTF
TGTGCCAGCAGCTCGCCGACAGCCTATGGCTACACCTTC
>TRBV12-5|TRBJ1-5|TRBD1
CASGWEQGAIQPQHF
TGTGCTAGTGGTTGGGAACAGGGGGCAATTCAGCCCCAGCATTTT
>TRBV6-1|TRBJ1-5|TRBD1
CASSESSGTGDQPQHF
TGTGCCAGCAGTGAATCCTCCGGGACAGGAGATCAGCCCCAGCATTTT
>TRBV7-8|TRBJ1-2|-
CASSPPGGDGYTF
TGTGCCAGCAGCCCCCCGGGGGGGGATGGCTACACCTTC
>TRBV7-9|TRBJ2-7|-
CASSIGDSYEQYF
TGTGCCAGCAGTATAGGAGACTCCTACGAGCAGTACTTC
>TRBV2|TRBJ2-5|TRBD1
CASRDRGRETQYF
TGTGCCAGCCGGGACAGGGGACGGGAGACCCAGTACTTC
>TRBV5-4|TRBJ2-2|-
CASSFCRDLKPTGELFF
TGTGCCAGCAGCTTCTGCCGGGACTTAAAACCCACCGGGGAGCTGTTTTTT
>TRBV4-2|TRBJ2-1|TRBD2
CASSQPRLAVSYNEQFF
TGTGCCAGCAGCCAACCGCGACTAGCGGTCTCCTACAATGAGCAGTTCTTC
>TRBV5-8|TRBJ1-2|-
CASSFLTMAGGNGYTF
TGTGCCAGCAGCTTCCTAACCATGGCGGGGGGTAATGGCTACACCTTC
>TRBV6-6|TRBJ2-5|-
CASSYSSSETQYF
TGTGCCAGCAGTTACTCTAGTTCCGAGACCCAGTACTTC
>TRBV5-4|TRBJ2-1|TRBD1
CASSPPRDSGMYEQFF
TGTGCCAGCAGCCCCCCCCGGGACAGCGGTATGTATGAGCAGTTCTTC
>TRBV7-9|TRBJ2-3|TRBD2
CASSPSTSGTDTQYF
TGTGCCAGCAGCCCGTCGACTAGCGGCACAGATACGCAGTATTTT
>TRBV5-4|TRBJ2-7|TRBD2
CASSLALAGGPISYEQYF
TGTGCCAGCAGCTTGGCACTAGCGGGAGGGCCCATCTCCTACGAGCAGTACTTC